These 30 T cell receptor beta chains share one sample of origin, sequenced in a study of blood T cell repertoires in COVID-19. Sequencing used immunoSEQ multiplex PCR; TCRdb keeps in-frame clones, though not all of them. The sample has some 96,000 clones, about 77% seen once. Source material: peripheral blood. The receptors derive from a man in his sixties or seventies with active or convalescent COVID-19.

The CDR3 DNA reads as TGCAGTGCTAGTAACCCCGGCCAGGGCACCTACGAGCAGTACTTC. Its protein is CSASNPGQGTYEQYF. The J gene is TRBJ2-7, the V gene TRBV20-1; the D gene is possibly TRBD1 (5 bases). The V gene lost 3 bases and the J gene lost 2 bases, with 17 bases spanning the gap. The CDR3 runs to 15 residues. CDR1 and CDR2 (germline): DFQATT, SNEGSKA (reference sequence).

The chain is built from TRBV4-3 and TRBJ2-5; 8 bases line up with TRBD2. The CDR3 runs 18 residues. The germline V gene has CDR1 LGHNA and CDR2 YSLEER. Unmatched junction bases numbered 13, after V lost 1 base and J lost 3 bases. CDR3 loop: CASSQALGGGLNKETQYF. CDR3 nucleotide sequence: TGCGCCAGCAGCCAAGCCCTCGGCGGGGGGCTAAACAAAGAGACCCAGTACTTC.

This clone came up once. V and J are TRBV6-6 and TRBJ2-1, with D perhaps matching TRBD1 (6 bases). The V end lost 5 bases, the J end lost 5 bases, and 13 bases lay between the germline ends. The CDR3 loop spans 14 amino acids. Germline-derived CDR1 and CDR2 are MNHNY and SVGAGI (reference sequence). This CDR3 is CASSLGGRHNEQFF. CDR3 DNA sequence: TGTGCCAGCAGTCTAGGGGGTCGGCACAATGAGCAGTTCTTC.

The chain carries TRBV28 and TRBJ1-2; D unresolved. The CDR3 has 11 residues. Germline V gene sequence: CDR1 MDHEN, CDR2 SYDVKM. Trimming left V 8 bases short and J 2 bases short, with 6 bases between. CDR3 sequence: CASGQNYGYTF. DNA for the CDR3: TGTGCCAGCGGTCAGAACTATGGCTACACCTTC.

The count of this clone is one. The chain uses TRBV11-2 and TRBJ2-1; 15 nucleotides agree with TRBD2. The CDR3 length is 19 residues. Trimming at V came to 0 bases and at J to 5 bases, leaving 8 bases not matched to a gene. CDR1 and CDR2 from the germline V gene are SGHAT and FQNNGV. In DNA form, the CDR3 reads TGTGCCAGCAGCTTAGAGGCCGGGACTAGCGGGAGGTTTAACAATGAGCAGTTCTTC. The encoded protein is CASSLEAGTSGRFNNEQFF.

The chain employs TRBV7-2 and TRBJ1-3; D is unclear. This CDR3 is built from 13 residues. The germline V gene has CDR1 SGHTA and CDR2 FQGNSA. V lost 5 bases and J 1 base, leaving 6 bases between the germline ends. Here the CDR3 DNA reads TGTGCCAGCAGCCGAGAGTCTGGAAACACCATATATTTT. Its translation is CASSRESGNTIYF.

In its sample, this clone was seen a few times. The chain combines TRBV15 with TRBJ1-1; D is uncertain. Germline V gene lookup returns CDR1 LNHNV and CDR2 YYDKDF (reference sequence). This CDR3 has 15 amino acids. V gave up 0 bases and J gave up 1 base, with 9 bases separating them. The CDR3 spells CATSRDATPNTEAFF. The CDR3 DNA reads as TGTGCCACCAGCAGAGACGCCACACCGAACACTGAAGCTTTCTTT.

The rearrangement uses TRBV29-1 and TRBJ1-1; 10 positions agree with TRBD1. The V segment lost 6 bases and the J segment 4 bases; nucleotides outside the gene matches: 8. The CDR3 consists of 14 residues. In germline, CDR1 is SQVTM, CDR2 ANQGSEA. The chain's CDR3 is CSVARRQGATEAFF. In DNA, the CDR3 is TGCAGCGTCGCGAGACGACAGGGGGCCACTGAAGCTTTCTTT.

This clone turned up a few times. The chain uses TRBV24-1 and TRBJ1-2, with a possible D match to TRBD1 (6 bases). CDR1 KGHDR and CDR2 SFDVKD come from the germline V gene. This CDR3 has 13 residues. The V gene lost 4 bases and the J gene lost 1 base, with 6 bases spanning the gap. CDR3 sequence reads: CATSEDSNYGYTF. In nucleotides, the CDR3 is TGTGCCACCAGTGAGGACAGTAACTATGGCTACACCTTC.

The V and J genes are TRBV7-9 and TRBJ1-4; 7 bases match TRBD1. Germline V lookup: CDR1 SEHNR, CDR2 FQNEAQ (reference sequence). Germline trimming cut 4 bases from V and 3 bases from J; bases unmatched to any gene: 5. CDR3 length equals 15 residues. The CDR3 bases are TGTGCCAGCAGCTATACAGGGACAGCTAATGAAAAACTGTTTTTT. This translates into CASSYTGTANEKLFF.

The rearrangement links TRBV7-8 to TRBJ1-2, with TRBD1 matching 7 bases. The CDR3 is 13 residues long. CDR1 is SGHVS, CDR2 FQNEAQ, per germline. J gave up 10 bases and V 0 bases, and 5 bases lay outside the gene matches. The CDR3 sequence: CASSLAQGEDYTF. The CDR3 bases are TGTGCCAGCAGCTTAGCGCAGGGGGAAGACTACACCTTC. Based on the CDR3 plus reference TRBV7-8 and TRBJ1-2, the full variable domain is GAGVSQSPRYKVAKRGQDVALRCDPISGHVSLFWYQQALGQGPEFLTYFQNEAQLDKSGLPSDRFFAERPEGSVSTLKIQRTQQEDSAVYLCASSLAQGEDYTFGSGTRLTVV.

The chain links TRBV6-1 to TRBJ2-7, with 7 bases identical to TRBD1. This CDR3 is 16 amino acids long. V lost 1 base and J lost 2; bases outside the gene matches: 8. Germline CDR1 and CDR2: MNHNS and SASEGT. CDR3 protein: CASSEVRGHYPYEQYF. As DNA, the CDR3 is TGTGCCAGCAGTGAAGTAAGGGGGCACTATCCCTACGAGCAGTACTTC.

This rearrangement joins TRBV9 to TRBJ2-5, with TRBD2 matching over 11 bases. The CDR3 covers 16 residues. Germline CDR1 and CDR2: SGDLS and YYNGEE. The trim removed 3 bases at V and 5 bases at J, leaving 9 bases unmatched. The CDR3 region has the DNA TGTGCCAGCAGCGAGGGGCTAGCGGGAGGAGCCGAGACCCAGTACTTC. Residues: CASSEGLAGGAETQYF.

CDR3 nucleotide sequence: TGTGCCACCAGCAGAGAAAGGGGGGGTCGGTCACCCCTCCACTTT. Protein sequence: CATSRERGGRSPLHF. V is TRBV15 and J is TRBJ1-6; D possibly corresponds to TRBD1 (6 bases). The CDR3 runs 15 residues. With 0 bases removed from V and 10 bases from J, the gap between germline ends came to 13 bases. CDR1 and CDR2 (germline): LNHNV, YYDKDF (reference sequence).

V usage is TRBV28 and J usage is TRBJ2-5, with D perhaps TRBD2 (7 bases). The ends were cut back, 6 bases at V and 6 bases at J, with 17 bases in the middle. Germline CDR1 is MDHEN and CDR2 is SYDVKM. CDR3 length: 14 amino acids. The CDR3 nucleotides are TGTGCCAGCAGCCCCCCGGGGGGCCTGAAGACCCAGTACTTC. It translates to CASSPPGGLKTQYF. Filled out from reference TRBV28 and TRBJ2-5, the complete variable domain reads DVKVTQSSRYLVKRTGEKVFLECVQDMDHENMFWYRQDPGLGLRLIYFSYDVKMKEKGDIPEGYSVSREKKERFSLILESASTNQTSMYLCASSPPGGLKTQYFGPGTRLLVL.

This clone was detected only once. The V and J genes are TRBV9 and TRBJ2-7; the D gene is possibly TRBD2 (7 bases). The CDR3 is 13 amino acids. The germline V gene encodes CDR1 SGDLS and CDR2 YYNGEE. Trimming cost V 0 bases and J 5 bases, with 9 bases left between them. As DNA, the CDR3 is TGTGCCAGCAGCGTAGCGGGGGGCCACGAGCAGTACTTC. Translation: CASSVAGGHEQYF. The full variable domain, rest sourced from reference TRBV9 and TRBJ2-7, is DSGVTQTPKHLITATGQRVTLRCSPRSGDLSVYWYQQSLDQGLQFLIQYYNGEERAKGNILERFSAQQFPDLHSELNLSSLELGDSALYFCASSVAGGHEQYFGPGTRLTVT.

The chain carries TRBV4-3 and TRBJ1-2, with TRBD1 as a possible D gene (5 bases). V was clipped by 1 base and J by 10 bases, with 16 bases between them. Germline lookup yields CDR1 LGHNA and CDR2 YSLEER. The CDR3 covers 14 residues. CDR3 sequence (DNA): TGCGCCAGCAGCCAAGTGGGGGTGAGGGAGGCCTACACCTTC. Encoded protein: CASSQVGVREAYTF.

Of note for this clone: Other DNA sequences from this sample encode an identical CDR3 as well. This chain uses TRBV12-3 or TRBV12-4 with TRBJ1-2, with 7 bases matching TRBD1. Trimming cost V 2 bases and J 6 bases; bases outside gene matches: 3. The CDR3 has 13 residues. The CDR3 coding sequence is TGTGCCAGCAGTTTAAGAACAGGGGATGGCTACACCTTC. Amino acid sequence: CASSLRTGDGYTF.

This chain joins TRBV12-3 or TRBV12-4 and TRBJ1-5; a weak D match, TRBD1 (5 bases). Trimming took 6 bases from V and 2 from J, leaving 5 bases between them. The CDR3 sequence is 12 residues long. The CDR3 is CASRGGNQPQHF. CDR3 nucleotides: TGTGCCAGCAGAGGGGGCAATCAGCCCCAGCATTTT.

The chain recombines TRBV30 with TRBJ1-2; D is unresolved. Trimming left V 0 bases short and J 3 bases short, with 8 bases between. Per the germline V gene, CDR1 is GTSNPN and CDR2 is SVGIG (reference sequence). CDR3 size: 13 residues. DNA for the CDR3: TGTGCCTGGAGTGTAAAGGGAGACTATGGCTACACCTTC. Protein product: CAWSVKGDYGYTF.

This clone was detected only a few times. The chain uses TRBV4-1 and TRBJ2-7; D may be TRBD2 (6 bases). The germline V gene has CDR1 MGHRA and CDR2 YSYEKL. Trimming removed 5 bases from V and 0 bases from J, with 14 bases in between. The CDR3 runs to 15 residues. The CDR3 region is CASSVRDGLSYEQYF. The CDR3 DNA follows: TGCGCCAGCAGCGTGCGGGACGGACTCTCCTACGAGCAGTACTTC.

The V gene is TRBV7-2, the J gene TRBJ1-1, with TRBD1 identical over 7 bases. In germline, CDR1 is SGHTA, CDR2 FQGNSA. CDR3 length: 15 amino acids. V gave up 0 bases and J gave up 5 bases; unmatched junction bases: 6. The CDR3 sequence is CASSLALQGRTEAFF. In DNA form, the CDR3 reads TGTGCCAGCAGCTTAGCGTTACAGGGGAGGACTGAAGCTTTCTTT.

This clone was seen just once. The rearrangement joins TRBV5-5 to TRBJ1-6; D not resolved. Trimming shortened V by 3 bases and J by 0 bases, and 7 bases separated the two germline ends. Per germline, CDR1 SGHKS and CDR2 YYEKEE (reference sequence). The CDR3 extends over 15 amino acids. CDR3 DNA sequence: TGTGCCAGCAGCTGGGAGCGCTCCTATAATTCACCCCTCCACTTT. This codes for CASSWERSYNSPLHF.

The CDR3 DNA is TGTGCCAGCAGCCCTTTAAGAGGTCCAAACTACGAGCAGTACTTC. This gives the protein CASSPLRGPNYEQYF. The chain is built from TRBV11-1 and TRBJ2-7; D is unclear. The ends were cut back, 5 bases at V and 3 bases at J, with 17 bases in the middle. The CDR3 covers 15 residues. Germline loops: CDR1 SGHAT, CDR2 FQDESV (reference sequence).

The chain combines TRBV10-3 with TRBJ1-1; weak D call: TRBD1 (6 bases). V lost 5 bases and J 1 base, leaving 11 bases between the germline ends. Germline V gives CDR1 ENHRY, CDR2 SYGVKD. CDR3 length equals 14 residues. CDR3 sequence reads: CAISTGTPNTEAFF. DNA for the CDR3: TGTGCCATCAGTACCGGGACACCGAACACTGAAGCTTTCTTT.

The chain couples TRBV10-3 to TRBJ1-1; the D is unclear. Per germline, CDR1 ENHRY and CDR2 SYGVKD. This CDR3 spans 11 amino acids. V shed 4 bases and J shed 10 bases, with 10 bases lying between them. CDR3 bases: TGTGCCATCAGTGGGGCGCGGGGAGCTTTCTTT. It yields the protein CAISGARGAFF.

The J gene is TRBJ2-1, the V gene TRBV7-8; 9 bases align to TRBD2. The ends lost 5 bases at V and 8 bases at J; junction bases unmatched: 7. The CDR3 extends over 14 amino acids. Germline CDR1 is SGHVS and CDR2 is FQNEAQ. The CDR3: CASSAGTSFDEQFF. Written as DNA, the CDR3 is TGTGCCAGCAGCGCAGGGACTAGCTTCGATGAGCAGTTCTTC.

The chain recombines TRBV6-4 with TRBJ2-2; 7 bases align to TRBD2. This CDR3 region has 15 residues. The germline CDR1 and CDR2 sequences are MRHNA and SNTAGT. The ends lost 3 bases at V and 5 bases at J; junction bases unmatched: 6. CDR3 residues: CASSDGGRETGELFF. The CDR3 bases are TGTGCCAGCAGTGATGGCGGGAGAGAAACCGGGGAGCTGTTTTTT.

The chain has TRBV7-9 and TRBJ2-1; D is uncertain. CDR1 is SEHNR and CDR2 is FQNEAQ in the germline V gene (reference sequence). Trimming pared 1 base from V and 9 bases from J, leaving 4 bases between. This CDR3 comprises 11 residues. CDR3 nucleotide sequence: TGTGCCAGCAGCTTAGTCGGTGAGCAGTTCTTC. It specifies CASSLVGEQFF.

V usage is TRBV13 and J usage is TRBJ2-1; 7 bases are shared with TRBD2. The ends lost 5 bases at V and 4 bases at J; junction bases unmatched: 14. The germline CDR1 and CDR2 sequences are PRHDT and FYEKMQ (reference sequence). The length of the CDR3 is 17 residues. The CDR3: CASSLGRGLGVYNEQFF. The CDR3 DNA is TGTGCCAGCAGCCTGGGGCGCGGACTAGGGGTTTACAATGAGCAGTTCTTC.